This TCR beta chain was recovered during a study of T cell responses to AZD1222 COVID-19 vaccine. Germline V gene sequence: CDR1 SGHNT, CDR2 YYREEE (reference sequence). The V and J ends lost 0 bases and 4 bases respectively, with 5 bases between them. CDR3 length: 13 amino acids. Assay used: immunoSEQ multiplex PCR; TCRdb lists only in-frame clones, some missing. The profile shows over 70,000 clones, 85% to 90% of them singletons. Here the sequenced sample was peripheral blood, taken 28 days after the second AZD1222 dose. The clonotype originates from an adult who received the AZD1222 COVID-19 vaccine. The chain carries TRBV5-4 and TRBJ2-1; D is possibly TRBD2 (5 bases). CDR3 region: CASSLGLYNEQFF. DNA for the CDR3: TGTGCCAGCAGCTTGGGACTATACAATGAGCAGTTCTTC.